This TCR beta chain is drawn from a study of T-cell reconstitution after alpha-beta-depleted transplantation in children. The TCRbeta library was prepared with unique molecular identifiers. TCRdb used MiXCR to reprocess the PCR reads, holding one entry per CDR3 protein. The sample shows under 300,000 distinct CDR3 sequences, roughly 10% of them seen only once. This CDR3 spans 12 amino acids. Germline V gene sequence: CDR1 SGHTA, CDR2 FQGNSA. Between the trimmed V and J ends, which lost 0 bases and 4 bases, there was a span of 4 bases. There are many counts of this clonotype. Antigen specificity is unknown. Study results and limitations: Newly produced T cells mostly accounted for T-cell counts and diversity one year post-transplant.

J is TRBJ2-7 and V is TRBV7-2; D remains unclear. This receptor was obtained from a male patient aged 2-15 years who had a stem cell transplant for chronic granulomatous disease, so the T cells may come from the graft donor. Sample: peripheral blood, taken 180 days after TCRalphabeta/CD19-depleted stem cell transplant. The CDR3 is CASSLADYEQYF. CDR3 nucleotide sequence: TGTGCCAGCAGCTTAGCAGATTACGAGCAGTACTTC.